This T cell receptor (beta chain) was sequenced in a study of T cell responses to AZD1222 COVID-19 vaccine. Broader study findings: Clonal diversity may have been underestimated in mostly white British donors.

TCRdb keeps only in-frame clones here, not all; method: immunoSEQ multiplex PCR. The repertoire holds approximately 150,000 clones, with around 90% as singletons. This clone has only a few counts. As yet, its antigen is unknown. The receptor was isolated from an adult in good health. The sequenced sample was peripheral blood, obtained on day 0 of AZD1222 vaccination.

As DNA, the CDR3 is TGTGCCAGCATCTCAAACAGGCTCCGGAACACTGAAGCTTTCTTT. Its protein product is CASISNRLRNTEAFF. This sequence joins TRBV16 and TRBJ1-1; a weak D match, TRBD1 (5 bases). V lost 7 bases, J lost 1 base, and 16 bases lay in between. The CDR3 totals 15 residues. Germline values: CDR1 KGHSY, CDR2 FQNENV.